This TCR beta chain was identified during a study of metastatic and nonmetastatic thyroid tumors. Findings of the study overall: Malignant thyroid tumors reportedly had TCR beta diversity that was significantly higher than in benign nodules, in blood and tumor.

TCRdb ran MiXCR on the PCR reads. The sample lists 20,000 or so clones; 31% were seen once. Thyroid surgery had not been preceded by any treatment in any patient. Germline V CDR1 and CDR2: MNHNS, SASEGT. The CDR3 length is 14 residues. Trimming cost V 5 bases and J 0 bases, with 10 bases left between them. To note about this clone: As yet, its antigen is unknown.

The sequenced sample was blood. The genes are TRBV6-1 and TRBJ1-1, with D perhaps matching TRBD1 (5 bases). The receptor was derived from a female donor with papillary thyroid cancer or a benign thyroid nodule (not recorded which). Some clones in this sample may be carry-over from other donors' samples. The CDR3 bases are TGTGCCAGCAGTACGGGACGGATGAACACTGAAGCTTTCTTT. Residues: CASSTGRMNTEAFF.